This entry features one T cell receptor (beta chain) sequence. The data were obtained in a study of T cell responses to AZD1222 COVID-19 vaccine. Clones were sequenced by immunoSEQ multiplex PCR, and TCRdb holds only the in-frame ones, with some missing. This table has more than 70,000 clones, more than 85% appearing once. J lost 7 bases, V lost 5 bases, and 13 bases had no gene match. The CDR3 contains 15 residues. Germline assignment: CDR1 LGHDT and CDR2 YNNKEL (reference sequence). The clonotype was recovered from an adult who received the AZD1222 COVID-19 vaccine. This chain connects TRBV3-1 (or the pseudogene TRBV3-2) to TRBJ1-1, with TRBD1 matching 7 bases. This specimen was peripheral blood, taken 28 days after the second AZD1222 dose. CDR3 coding DNA: TGTGCCAGCAGCATAAGAGAGGGGGCGGACATTGAAGCTTTCTTT. This gives the protein CASSIREGADIEAFF.